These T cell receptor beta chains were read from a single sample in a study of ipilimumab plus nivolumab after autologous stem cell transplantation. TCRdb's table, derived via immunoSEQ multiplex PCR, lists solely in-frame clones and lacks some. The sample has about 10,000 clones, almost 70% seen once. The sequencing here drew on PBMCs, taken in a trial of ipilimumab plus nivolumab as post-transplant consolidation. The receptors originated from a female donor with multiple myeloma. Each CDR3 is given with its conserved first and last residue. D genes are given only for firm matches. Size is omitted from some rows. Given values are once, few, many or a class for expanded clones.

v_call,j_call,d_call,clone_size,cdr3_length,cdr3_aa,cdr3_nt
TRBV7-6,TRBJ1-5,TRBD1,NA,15,CASSFEDRGNQPQHF,TGTGCCAGCAGCTTCGAGGACAGGGGGAATCAGCCCCAGCATTTT
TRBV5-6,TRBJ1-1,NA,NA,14,CASSEGTLNTEAFF,TGTGCCAGCAGCGAAGGGACACTGAACACTGAAGCTTTCTTT
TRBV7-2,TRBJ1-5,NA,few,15,CASSPNGRGNQPQHF,TGTGCCAGCAGCCCTAACGGGAGAGGCAATCAGCCCCAGCATTTT
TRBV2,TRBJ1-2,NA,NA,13,CASSLQLFYGYTF,TGTGCCAGCAGCTTACAGCTTTTCTATGGCTACACCTTC
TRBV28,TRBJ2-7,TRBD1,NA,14,CASSPGQARMEQYF,TGTGCCAGCAGTCCAGGACAGGCTCGGATGGAGCAGTACTTC
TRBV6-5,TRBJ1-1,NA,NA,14,CASRRLGGRTEAFF,TGTGCCAGCAGAAGGCTGGGGGGGCGAACTGAAGCTTTCTTT